In this sample, the clone carrying this T cell receptor (beta chain) turned up a few times. What it recognizes is unknown. The sample belongs to a study of response to subunit inactivated influenza vaccine. CDR1 is SGHRS and CDR2 is YFSETQ in the germline V gene. Trimming cost V 3 bases and J 6 bases; bases outside gene matches: 20. CDR3 length: 18 residues. Findings and caveats of the study: The authors proposed limited new T cell recruitment per seasonal influenza vaccination.

MiXCR, applied by TCRdb to the RT-PCR reads, yields one record per CDR3 protein. Of about half a million distinct CDR3 sequences in the sample, about 10% are singletons; the top ten hold 9.5% to 15%. The V and J genes are TRBV5-1 and TRBJ1-2, with 7 bases aligning to TRBD1. The sequencing used PBMCs from blood, collected 35 to 45 days after vaccination. The TCR comes from a middle-aged man who received an inactivated influenza vaccine. The CDR3 sequence is CASSSTLSVGGGADGYTF. The DNA of the CDR3 is TGCGCCAGCAGCTCCACACTGTCGGTTGGAGGGGGCGCAGATGGCTACACCTTC.